The 3 T cell receptor beta chains presented below share a single source sample, sequenced in a study of T cells in Graves' hyperthyroidism and ophthalmopathy. Researchers took RNA transcripts and amplified the TCR beta CDR3 regions from them. The HTBI primer set drove a first-round RT-PCR of the TCR CDR3. TCRdb independently ran MiXCR on the multiplex PCR reads; one entry per CDR3 protein. The table includes hundreds of thousands of distinct CDR3 sequences, about 17% detected once. The sample was blood. The receptors derive from a woman between 25 and 40 years old with Graves' hyperthyroidism.

In this sample, this clonotype turned up many times. The DNA of the CDR3 is TGTGCCAGCAGCCATCTAGCGGATACGCAGTATTTT. Translation gives CASSHLADTQYF. The V call is TRBV3-1, the J call TRBJ2-3; tentative D call: TRBD2 (6 bases). Trimming stripped 3 bases from V and 6 bases from J, with 7 bases between. This CDR3 is built from 12 residues. Germline assignment: CDR1 LGHDT and CDR2 YNNKEL (reference sequence).

This chain links TRBV20-1 with TRBJ2-4; possibly TRBD1 for D (5 bases). CDR1 DFQATT and CDR2 SNEGSKA come from the germline V gene (reference sequence). V lost 2 bases, J lost 3 bases, and 14 bases lay in between. The CDR3 spans 15 residues. The CDR3: CSARLAQGYKNIQYF. The CDR3 nucleotides are TGCAGTGCTAGACTCGCCCAGGGCTACAAAAACATTCAGTACTTC.

This clonotype was counted many times. The chain employs TRBV2 and TRBJ2-7, with TRBD2 as a possible D gene (5 bases). Germline lookup yields CDR1 SNHLY and CDR2 FYNNEI. This CDR3 comprises 14 residues. V shed 5 bases and J shed 0 bases, with 11 bases lying between them. The CDR3 DNA reads as TGTGCCAGCAGTCCAGGACTGGTCTCCTACGAGCAGTACTTC. This sequence encodes CASSPGLVSYEQYF.